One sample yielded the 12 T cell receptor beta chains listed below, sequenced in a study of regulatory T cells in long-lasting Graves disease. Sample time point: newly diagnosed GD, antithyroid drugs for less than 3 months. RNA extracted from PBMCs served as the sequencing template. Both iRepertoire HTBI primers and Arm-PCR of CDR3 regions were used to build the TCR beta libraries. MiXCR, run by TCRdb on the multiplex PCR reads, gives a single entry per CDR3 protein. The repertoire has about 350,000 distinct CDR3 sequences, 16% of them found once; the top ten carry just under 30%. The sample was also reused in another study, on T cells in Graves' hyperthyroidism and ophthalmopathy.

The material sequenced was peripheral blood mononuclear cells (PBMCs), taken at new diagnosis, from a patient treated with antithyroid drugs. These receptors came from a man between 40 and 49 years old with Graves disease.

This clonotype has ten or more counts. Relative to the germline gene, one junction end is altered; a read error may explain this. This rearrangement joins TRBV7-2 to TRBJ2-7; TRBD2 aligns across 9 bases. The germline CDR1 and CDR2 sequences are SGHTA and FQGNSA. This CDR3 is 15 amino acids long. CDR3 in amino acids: CASRLAGASFDEQYF. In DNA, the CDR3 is TGTGCCAGCAGATTAGCGGGGGCCTCGTTCGACGAGCAGTACTTC.

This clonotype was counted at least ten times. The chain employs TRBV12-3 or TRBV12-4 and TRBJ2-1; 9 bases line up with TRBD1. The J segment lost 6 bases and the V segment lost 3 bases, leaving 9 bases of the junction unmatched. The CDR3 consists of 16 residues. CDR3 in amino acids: CASSLEGDRVSNEQFF. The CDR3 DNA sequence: TGTGCCAGCAGTTTGGAGGGGGACAGGGTGAGCAATGAGCAGTTCTTC.

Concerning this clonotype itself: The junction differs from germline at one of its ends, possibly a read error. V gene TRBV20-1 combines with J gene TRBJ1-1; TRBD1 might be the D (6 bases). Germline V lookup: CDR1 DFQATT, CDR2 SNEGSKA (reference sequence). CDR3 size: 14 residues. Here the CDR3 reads CSVREGGRDTEASF. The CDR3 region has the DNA TGCAGTGTTAGAGAGGGGGGCCGGGACACTGAAGCTTCCTTT.

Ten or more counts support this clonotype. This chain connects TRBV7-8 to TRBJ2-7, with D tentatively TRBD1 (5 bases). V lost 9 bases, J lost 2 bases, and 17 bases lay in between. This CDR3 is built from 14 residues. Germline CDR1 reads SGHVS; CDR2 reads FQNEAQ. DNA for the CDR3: TGTGCCAGTCGCCAGCAGTCAGGGCCCTACGAGCAGTACTTC. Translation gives CASRQQSGPYEQYF.

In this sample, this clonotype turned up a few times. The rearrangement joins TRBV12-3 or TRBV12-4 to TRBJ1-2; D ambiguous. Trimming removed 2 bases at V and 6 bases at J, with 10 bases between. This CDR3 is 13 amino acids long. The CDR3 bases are TGTGCCAGCAGTTTAATGGGTTCTCATGGCTACACCTTC. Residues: CASSLMGSHGYTF.

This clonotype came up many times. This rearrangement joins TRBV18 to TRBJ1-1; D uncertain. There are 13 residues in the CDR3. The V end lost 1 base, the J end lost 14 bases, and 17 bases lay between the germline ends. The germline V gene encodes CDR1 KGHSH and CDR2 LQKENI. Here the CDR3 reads CASSPQAAQDVFF. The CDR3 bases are TGTGCCAGCTCACCACAGGCAGCCCAGGACGTATTCTTT.

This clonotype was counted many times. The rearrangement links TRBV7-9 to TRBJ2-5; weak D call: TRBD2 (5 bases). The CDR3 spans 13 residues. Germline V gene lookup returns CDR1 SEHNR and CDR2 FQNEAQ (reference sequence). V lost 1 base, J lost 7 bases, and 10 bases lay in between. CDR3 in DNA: TGTGCCAGCAGCTTAGATGTAAGCGGGACCCAGTACTTC. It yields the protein CASSLDVSGTQYF.

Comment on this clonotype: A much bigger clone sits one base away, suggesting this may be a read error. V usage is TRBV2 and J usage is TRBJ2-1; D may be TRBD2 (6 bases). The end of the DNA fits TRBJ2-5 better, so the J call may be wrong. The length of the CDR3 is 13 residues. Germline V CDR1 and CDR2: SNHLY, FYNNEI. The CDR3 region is CAGTWGVQETQYF. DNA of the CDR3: TGTGCCGGCACCTGGGGGGTGCAAGAGACCCAGTACTTC.

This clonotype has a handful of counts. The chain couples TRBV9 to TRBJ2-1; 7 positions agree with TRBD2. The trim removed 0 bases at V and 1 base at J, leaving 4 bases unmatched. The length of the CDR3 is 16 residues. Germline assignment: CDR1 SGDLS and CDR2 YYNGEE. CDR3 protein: CASSVAGGRSYNEQFF. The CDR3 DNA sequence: TGTGCCAGCAGCGTAGCGGGGGGACGATCCTACAATGAGCAGTTCTTC.

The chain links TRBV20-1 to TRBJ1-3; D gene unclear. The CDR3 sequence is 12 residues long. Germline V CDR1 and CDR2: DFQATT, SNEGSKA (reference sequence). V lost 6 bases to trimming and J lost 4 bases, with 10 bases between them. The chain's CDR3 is CSASSRGNTIYF. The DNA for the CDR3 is TGCAGTGCCTCGAGCAGGGGAAACACCATATATTTT.

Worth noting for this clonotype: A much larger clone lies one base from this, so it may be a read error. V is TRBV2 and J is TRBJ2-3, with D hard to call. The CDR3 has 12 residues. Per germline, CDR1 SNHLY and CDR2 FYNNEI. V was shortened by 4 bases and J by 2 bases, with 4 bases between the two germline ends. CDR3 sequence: CASSGHTDTQYF. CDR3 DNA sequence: TGTGCCAGCAGTGGACACACAGATACGCAGTATTTT.

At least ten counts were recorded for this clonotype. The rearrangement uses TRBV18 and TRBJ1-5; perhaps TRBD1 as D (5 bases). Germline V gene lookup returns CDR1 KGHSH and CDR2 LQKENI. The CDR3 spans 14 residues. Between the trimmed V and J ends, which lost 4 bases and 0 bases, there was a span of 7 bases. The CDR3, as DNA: TGTGCCAGCTCACAGGGGAATAGCAATCAGCCCCAGCATTTT. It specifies CASSQGNSNQPQHF.